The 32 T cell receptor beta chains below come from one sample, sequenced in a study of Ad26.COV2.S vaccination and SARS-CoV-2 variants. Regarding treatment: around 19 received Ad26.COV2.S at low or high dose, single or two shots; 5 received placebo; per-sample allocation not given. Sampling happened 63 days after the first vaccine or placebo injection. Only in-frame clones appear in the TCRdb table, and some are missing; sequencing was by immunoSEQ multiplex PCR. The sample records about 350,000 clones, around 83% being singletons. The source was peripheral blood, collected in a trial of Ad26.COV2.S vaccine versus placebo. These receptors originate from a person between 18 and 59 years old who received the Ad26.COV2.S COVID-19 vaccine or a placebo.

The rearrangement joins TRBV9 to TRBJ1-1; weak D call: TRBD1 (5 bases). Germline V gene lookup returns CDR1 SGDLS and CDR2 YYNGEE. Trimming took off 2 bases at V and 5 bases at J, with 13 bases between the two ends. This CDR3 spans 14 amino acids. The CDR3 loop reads CASSVVGGGTEAFF. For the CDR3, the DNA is TGTGCCAGCAGCGTGGTCGGGGGAGGAACTGAAGCTTTCTTT.

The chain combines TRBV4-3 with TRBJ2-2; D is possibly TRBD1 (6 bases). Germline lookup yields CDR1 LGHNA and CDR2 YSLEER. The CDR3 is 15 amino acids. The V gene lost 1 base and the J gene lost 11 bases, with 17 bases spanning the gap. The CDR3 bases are TGCGCCAGCAGCCAAGTGGGGGCTCTCCTACCTGAGCTGTTTTTT. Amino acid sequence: CASSQVGALLPELFF.

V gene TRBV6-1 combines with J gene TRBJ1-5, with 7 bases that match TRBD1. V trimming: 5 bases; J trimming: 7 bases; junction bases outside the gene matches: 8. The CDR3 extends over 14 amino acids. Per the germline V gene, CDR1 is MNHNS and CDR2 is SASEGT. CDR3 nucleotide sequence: TGTGCCAGCAGTTCAGGCAGGGGGGAACAGCCCCAGCATTTT. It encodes CASSSGRGEQPQHF.

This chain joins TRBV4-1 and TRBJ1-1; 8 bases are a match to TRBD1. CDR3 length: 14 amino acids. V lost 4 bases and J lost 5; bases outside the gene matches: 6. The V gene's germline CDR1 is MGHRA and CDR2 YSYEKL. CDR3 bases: TGCGCCAGCAGCCCTCAGGGGGCAGGGACTGAAGCTTTCTTT. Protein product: CASSPQGAGTEAFF.

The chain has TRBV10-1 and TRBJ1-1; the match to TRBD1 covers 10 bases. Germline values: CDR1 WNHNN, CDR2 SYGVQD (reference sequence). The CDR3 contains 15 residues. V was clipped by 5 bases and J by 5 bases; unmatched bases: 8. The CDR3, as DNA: TGCGCCAGCAGTCCCTCCGCGGGACAGGGGACTGAAGCTTTCTTT. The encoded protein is CASSPSAGQGTEAFF.

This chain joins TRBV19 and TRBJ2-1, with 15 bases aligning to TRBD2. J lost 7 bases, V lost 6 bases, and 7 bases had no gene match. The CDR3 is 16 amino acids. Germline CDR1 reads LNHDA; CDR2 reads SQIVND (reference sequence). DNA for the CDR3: TGTGCCAGTAGATCTGGACTAGCGGGAGGGTGGAATGAGCAGTTCTTC. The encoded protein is CASRSGLAGGWNEQFF.

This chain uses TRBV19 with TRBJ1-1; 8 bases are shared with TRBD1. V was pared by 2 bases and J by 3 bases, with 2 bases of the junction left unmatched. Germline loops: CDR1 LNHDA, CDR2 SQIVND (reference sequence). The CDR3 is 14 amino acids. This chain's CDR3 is CASSIQGAHTEAFF. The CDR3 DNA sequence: TGTGCCAGTAGTATACAGGGGGCTCACACTGAAGCTTTCTTT.

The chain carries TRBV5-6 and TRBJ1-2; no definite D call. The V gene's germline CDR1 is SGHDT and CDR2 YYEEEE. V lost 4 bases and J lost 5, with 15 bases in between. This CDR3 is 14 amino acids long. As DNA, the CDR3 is TGTGCCAGCAGCGTGTACGGGTCCTATTATGGCTACACCTTC. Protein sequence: CASSVYGSYYGYTF.

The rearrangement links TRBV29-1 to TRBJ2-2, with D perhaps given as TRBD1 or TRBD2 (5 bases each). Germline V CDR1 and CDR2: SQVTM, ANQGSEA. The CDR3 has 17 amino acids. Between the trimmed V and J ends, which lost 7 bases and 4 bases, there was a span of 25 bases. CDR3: CSAGASRVGTGTGELFF. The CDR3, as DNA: TGCAGCGCTGGTGCCAGCCGGGTGGGGACCGGCACCGGGGAGCTGTTTTTT.

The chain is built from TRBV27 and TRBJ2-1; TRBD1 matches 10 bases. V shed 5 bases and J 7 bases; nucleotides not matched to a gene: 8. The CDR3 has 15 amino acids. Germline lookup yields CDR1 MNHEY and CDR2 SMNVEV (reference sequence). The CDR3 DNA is TGTGCCAGCAGTGCTGGACAGGGGGTCTTTAATGAGCAGTTCTTC. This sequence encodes CASSAGQGVFNEQFF.

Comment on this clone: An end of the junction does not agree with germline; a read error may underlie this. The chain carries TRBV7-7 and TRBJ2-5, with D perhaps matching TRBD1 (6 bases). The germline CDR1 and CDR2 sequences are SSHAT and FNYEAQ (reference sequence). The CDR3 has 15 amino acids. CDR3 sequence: CASSPLGAVHETQYF. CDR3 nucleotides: TGTGCTAGCAGCCCCCTGGGGGCGGTTCATGAGACCCAGTACTTC.

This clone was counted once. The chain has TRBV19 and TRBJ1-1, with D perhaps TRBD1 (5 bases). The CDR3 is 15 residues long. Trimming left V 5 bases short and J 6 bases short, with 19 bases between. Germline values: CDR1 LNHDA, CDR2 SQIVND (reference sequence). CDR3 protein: CASSDRTGAGAEAFF. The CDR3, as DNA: TGTGCCAGTAGTGATAGGACCGGGGCCGGCGCTGAAGCTTTCTTT.

CDR3 nucleotide sequence: TGTGCCAGGAAGAGTAAGTTAACGACAGGGGATGGCTACACCTTC. Encoded protein: CARKSKLTTGDGYTF. This chain connects TRBV9 to TRBJ1-2, with 8 bases that match TRBD1. CDR1 is SGDLS and CDR2 is YYNGEE in the germline V gene. The J segment lost 6 bases and the V segment lost 8 bases, leaving 15 bases of the junction unmatched. The CDR3 totals 15 residues. Full variable domain (missing parts from reference TRBV9 and TRBJ1-2): DSGVTQTPKHLITATGQRVTLRCSPRSGDLSVYWYQQSLDQGLQFLIQYYNGEERAKGNILERFSAQQFPDLHSELNLSSLELGDSALYFCARKSKLTTGDGYTFGSGTRLTVV.

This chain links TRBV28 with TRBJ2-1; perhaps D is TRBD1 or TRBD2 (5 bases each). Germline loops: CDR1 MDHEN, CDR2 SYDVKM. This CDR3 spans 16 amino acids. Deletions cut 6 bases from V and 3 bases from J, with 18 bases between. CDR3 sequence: CASSKPGTGNYNEQFF. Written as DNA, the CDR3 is TGTGCCAGCAGCAAACCCGGGACCGGCAACTACAATGAGCAGTTCTTC.

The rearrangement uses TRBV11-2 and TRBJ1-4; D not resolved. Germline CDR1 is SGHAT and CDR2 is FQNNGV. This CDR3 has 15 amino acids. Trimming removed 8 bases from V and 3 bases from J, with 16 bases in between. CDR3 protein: CASSRGPESNEKLFF. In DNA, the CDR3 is TGTGCCAGCTCCAGAGGACCGGAATCTAATGAAAAACTGTTTTTT.

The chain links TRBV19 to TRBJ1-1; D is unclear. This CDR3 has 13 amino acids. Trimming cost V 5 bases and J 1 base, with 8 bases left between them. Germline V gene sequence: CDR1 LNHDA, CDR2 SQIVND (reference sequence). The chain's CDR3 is CASSYQANTEAFF. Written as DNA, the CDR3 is TGTGCCAGTAGTTACCAGGCGAACACTGAAGCTTTCTTT.

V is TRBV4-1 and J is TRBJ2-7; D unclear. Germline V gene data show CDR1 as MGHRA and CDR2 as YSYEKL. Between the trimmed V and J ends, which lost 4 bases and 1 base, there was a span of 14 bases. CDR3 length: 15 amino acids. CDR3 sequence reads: CASSPTPSYSYEQYF. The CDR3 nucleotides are TGCGCCAGCAGCCCGACACCCTCGTATTCCTACGAGCAGTACTTC.

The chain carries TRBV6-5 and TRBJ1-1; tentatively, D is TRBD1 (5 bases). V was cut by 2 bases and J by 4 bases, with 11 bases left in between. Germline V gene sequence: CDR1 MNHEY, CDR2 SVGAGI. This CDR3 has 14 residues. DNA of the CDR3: TGTGCCAGCAGTTACGACAGTAGCTCCACTGAAGCTTTCTTT. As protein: CASSYDSSSTEAFF.

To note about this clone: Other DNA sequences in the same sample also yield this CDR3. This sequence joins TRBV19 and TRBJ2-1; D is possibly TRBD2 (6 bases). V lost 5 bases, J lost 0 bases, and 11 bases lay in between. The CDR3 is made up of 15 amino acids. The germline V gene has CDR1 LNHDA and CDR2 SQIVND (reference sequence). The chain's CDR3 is CASSLPGSSYNEQFF. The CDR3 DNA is TGTGCCAGTAGTCTCCCCGGGAGCTCCTACAATGAGCAGTTCTTC.

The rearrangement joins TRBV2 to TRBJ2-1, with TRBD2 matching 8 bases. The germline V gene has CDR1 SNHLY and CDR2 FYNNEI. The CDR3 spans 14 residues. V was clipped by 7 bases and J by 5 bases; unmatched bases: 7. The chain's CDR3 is CASTLLAENNEQFF. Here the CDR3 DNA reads TGTGCCAGCACCCTACTAGCGGAAAACAATGAGCAGTTCTTC.

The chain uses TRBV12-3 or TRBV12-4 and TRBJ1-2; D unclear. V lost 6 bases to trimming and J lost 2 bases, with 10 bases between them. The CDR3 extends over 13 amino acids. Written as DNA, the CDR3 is TGTGCCAGCAGCCCCTGGAGGAACTATGGCTACACCTTC. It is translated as CASSPWRNYGYTF.

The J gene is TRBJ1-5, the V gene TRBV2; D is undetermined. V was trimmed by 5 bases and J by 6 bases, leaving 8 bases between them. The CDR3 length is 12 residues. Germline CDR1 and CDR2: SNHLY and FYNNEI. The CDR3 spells CASSPPLQPQHF. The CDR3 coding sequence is TGTGCCAGCAGTCCGCCCCTTCAGCCCCAGCATTTT.

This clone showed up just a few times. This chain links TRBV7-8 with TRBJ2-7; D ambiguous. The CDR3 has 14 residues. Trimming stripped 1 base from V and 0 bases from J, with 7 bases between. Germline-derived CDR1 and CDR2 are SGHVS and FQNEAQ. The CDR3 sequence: CASSLGGISYEQYF. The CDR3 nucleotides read TGTGCCAGCAGCTTAGGGGGAATCTCCTACGAGCAGTACTTC. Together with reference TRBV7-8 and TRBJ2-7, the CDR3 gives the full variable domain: GAGVSQSPRYKVAKRGQDVALRCDPISGHVSLFWYQQALGQGPEFLTYFQNEAQLDKSGLPSDRFFAERPEGSVSTLKIQRTQQEDSAVYLCASSLGGISYEQYFGPGTRLTVT.

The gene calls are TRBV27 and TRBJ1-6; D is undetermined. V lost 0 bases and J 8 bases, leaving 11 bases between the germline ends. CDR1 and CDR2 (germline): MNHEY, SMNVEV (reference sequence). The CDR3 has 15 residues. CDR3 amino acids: CASSLSSLFYSPLHF. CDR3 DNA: TGTGCCAGCAGTTTATCAAGCCTTTTTTATTCACCCCTCCACTTT.

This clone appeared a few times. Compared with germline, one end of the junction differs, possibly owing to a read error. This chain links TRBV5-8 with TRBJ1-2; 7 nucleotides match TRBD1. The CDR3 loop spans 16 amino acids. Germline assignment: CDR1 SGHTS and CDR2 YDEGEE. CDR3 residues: CASRLDRPFPNYGYTF. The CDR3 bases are TGTGCCAGCAGATTGGACAGGCCCTTTCCTAACTATGGCTACACCTTC. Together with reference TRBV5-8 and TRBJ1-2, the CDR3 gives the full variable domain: EAGVTQSPTHLIKTRGQQATLRCSPISGHTSVYWYQQALGLGLQFLLWYDEGEERNRGNFPPRFSGRQFPNYSSELNVNALELEDSALYLCASRLDRPFPNYGYTFGSGTRLTVV.

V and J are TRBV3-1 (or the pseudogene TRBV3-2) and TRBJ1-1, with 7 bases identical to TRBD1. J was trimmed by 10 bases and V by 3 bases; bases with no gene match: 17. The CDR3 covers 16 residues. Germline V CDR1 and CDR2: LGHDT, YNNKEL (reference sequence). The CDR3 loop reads CASSQGLRPGGIAAFF. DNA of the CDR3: TGTGCCAGCAGCCAGGGTCTACGGCCAGGGGGAATCGCAGCTTTCTTT.

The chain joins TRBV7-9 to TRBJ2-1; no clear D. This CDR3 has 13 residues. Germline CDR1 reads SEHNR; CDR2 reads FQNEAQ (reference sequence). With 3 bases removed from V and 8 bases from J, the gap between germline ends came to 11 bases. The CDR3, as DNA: TGTGCCAGCAGCTTGGAAGTTATCCATGAGCAGTTCTTC. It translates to CASSLEVIHEQFF.

The DNA of the CDR3 is TGTGCCAGTAGTATAATCCTGGCAGGGGGCAATCAGCCCCAGCATTTT. Encoded protein: CASSIILAGGNQPQHF. This sequence joins TRBV19 and TRBJ1-5; D may be TRBD1 (6 bases). V lost 2 bases and J lost 2, with 13 bases in between. Germline CDR1 LNHDA, CDR2 SQIVND (reference sequence). This CDR3 is built from 16 residues.

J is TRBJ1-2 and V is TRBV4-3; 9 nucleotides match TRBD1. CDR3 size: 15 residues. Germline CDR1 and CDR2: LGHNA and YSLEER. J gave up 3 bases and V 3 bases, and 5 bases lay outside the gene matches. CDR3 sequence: CASSHGGTGHYGYTF. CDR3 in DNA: TGCGCCAGCAGCCACGGGGGGACAGGGCACTATGGCTACACCTTC.

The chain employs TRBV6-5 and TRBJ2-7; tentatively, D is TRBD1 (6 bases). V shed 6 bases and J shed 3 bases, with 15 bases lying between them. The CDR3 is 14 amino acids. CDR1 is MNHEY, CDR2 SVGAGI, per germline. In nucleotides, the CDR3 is TGTGCCAGCAGAACCGGGACAAACGACTACGAGCAGTACTTC. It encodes CASRTGTNDYEQYF.

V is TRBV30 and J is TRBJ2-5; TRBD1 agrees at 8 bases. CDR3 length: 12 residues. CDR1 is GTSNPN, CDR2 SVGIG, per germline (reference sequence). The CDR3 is CAAQGAGETQYF. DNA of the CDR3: TGTGCAGCTCAGGGGGCGGGAGAGACCCAGTACTTC.

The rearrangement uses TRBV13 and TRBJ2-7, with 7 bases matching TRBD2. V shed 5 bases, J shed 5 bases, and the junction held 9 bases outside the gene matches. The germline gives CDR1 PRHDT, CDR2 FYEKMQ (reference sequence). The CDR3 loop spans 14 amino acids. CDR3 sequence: CASSNLGRGDEQYF. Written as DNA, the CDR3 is TGTGCCAGCAGCAATCTGGGACGGGGGGACGAGCAGTACTTC.